This T cell receptor (beta chain) is from a study of shared clonotypes between healthy human individuals. Study in general: Contributing individuals were a couple of females and three males aged 18 to 49.

The assay ran at deep level. Each replicate PCR on the sorted subsets used roughly 200 ng DNA (roughly 32,000 T cell genomes). Assay used: immunoSEQ multiplex PCR; TCRdb lists only in-frame clones, some missing. The data contain fewer than 400,000 clones, around two thirds of them singletons. This clone has only one observation. The material sequenced was memory CD4+ T cells sorted from blood. Subset here: CD45RA-negative fraction. This receptor was obtained from a man between 25 and 39 years old in good health.

DNA of the CDR3: TGCGCCAGCAGCTTGTCCCCAGCGGGAGAGGGAGAGACCCAGTACTTC. As protein: CASSLSPAGEGETQYF. J is TRBJ2-5 and V is TRBV5-1; TRBD2 agrees at 8 bases. CDR3 length equals 16 residues. The germline V gene has CDR1 SGHRS and CDR2 YFSETQ. V dropped 1 base and J dropped 4; count of bases not matched to a gene: 9.